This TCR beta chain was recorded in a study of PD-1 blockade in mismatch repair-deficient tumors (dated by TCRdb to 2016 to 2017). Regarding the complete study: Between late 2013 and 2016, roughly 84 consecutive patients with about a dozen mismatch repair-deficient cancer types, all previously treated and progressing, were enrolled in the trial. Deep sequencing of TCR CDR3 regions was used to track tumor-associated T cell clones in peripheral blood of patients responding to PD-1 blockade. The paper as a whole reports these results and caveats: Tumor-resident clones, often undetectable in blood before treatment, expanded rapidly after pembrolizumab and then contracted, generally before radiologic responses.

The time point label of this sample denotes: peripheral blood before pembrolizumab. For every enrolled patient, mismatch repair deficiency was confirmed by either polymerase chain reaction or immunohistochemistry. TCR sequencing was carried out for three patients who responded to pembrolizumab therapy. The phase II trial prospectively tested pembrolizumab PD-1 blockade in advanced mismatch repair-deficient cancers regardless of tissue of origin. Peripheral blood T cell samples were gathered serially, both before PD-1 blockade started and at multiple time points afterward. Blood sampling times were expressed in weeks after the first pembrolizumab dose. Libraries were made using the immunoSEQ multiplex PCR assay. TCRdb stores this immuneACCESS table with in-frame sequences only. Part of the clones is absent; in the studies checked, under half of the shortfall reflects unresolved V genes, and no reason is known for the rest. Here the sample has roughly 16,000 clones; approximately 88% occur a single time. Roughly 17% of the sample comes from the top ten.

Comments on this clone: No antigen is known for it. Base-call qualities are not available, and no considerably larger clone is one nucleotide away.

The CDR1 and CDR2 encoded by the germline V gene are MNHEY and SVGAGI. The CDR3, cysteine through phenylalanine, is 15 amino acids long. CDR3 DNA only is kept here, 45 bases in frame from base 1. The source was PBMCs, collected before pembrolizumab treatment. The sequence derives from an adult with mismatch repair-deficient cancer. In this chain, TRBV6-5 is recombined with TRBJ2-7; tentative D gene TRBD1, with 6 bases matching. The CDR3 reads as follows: CASNSRLGASYEQYF. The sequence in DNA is TGTGCGTCGAACTCTCGGTTGGGGGCATCCTACGAGCAGTACTTC.